This T cell receptor beta chain was observed in a study of regulatory T cells in long-lasting Graves disease. Indicated time point: persistent/refractory GD, antithyroid drugs over 5 years with positive TRAb. Following extraction of RNA from PBMCs, that RNA was used to make the TCR library. Germline CDR1 reads SGHNT; CDR2 reads YYREEE (reference sequence). Trimming removed 0 bases from V and 5 bases from J, with 6 bases in between. CDR3 length: 14 residues. In its sample, this clonotype was seen once. Arm-PCR of CDR3 regions and iRepertoire HTBI primers were used to build TCR beta libraries. One entry per CDR3 protein, called by TCRdb with MiXCR from the multiplex PCR reads. The data show 500,000 to 700,000 distinct CDR3 sequences, approximately 29% seen once.

This material consisted of peripheral blood mononuclear cells (PBMCs), taken when the disease was refractory, from a patient treated with antithyroid drugs. The source of this sequence is a female donor with Graves disease. This sequence joins TRBV5-4 and TRBJ1-6; D not certain. CDR3 in DNA: TGTGCCAGCAGCTTGGAGGTAGATAATTCACCCCTCCACTTT. It yields the protein CASSLEVDNSPLHF.